A single sample is the source of the 2 T cell receptor beta chains below, sequenced in a study of regulatory T cells in long-lasting Graves disease. CDR3-region Arm-PCR and iRepertoire HTBI primers produced the TCR beta libraries. TCRdb re-called the multiplex PCR reads with MiXCR, one entry per CDR3 protein. The sample includes 530,000 or so distinct CDR3 sequences, about 16% of them seen just once. Time point: newly diagnosed GD, antithyroid drugs for less than 3 months. The TCR library was prepared using RNA isolated from PBMCs. Separately, the same data were catalogued under a study of T cells in Graves' hyperthyroidism and ophthalmopathy.

The sequences come from peripheral blood mononuclear cells (PBMCs), collected at new diagnosis, from a patient treated with antithyroid drugs. The receptors were sampled from a man between 18 and 35 years old with Graves disease.

A few counts support this clonotype. The chain is built from TRBV6-5 and TRBJ1-2; possibly TRBD1 for D (6 bases). Trimming pared 2 bases from V and 10 bases from J, leaving 14 bases between. This CDR3 is built from 13 residues. The germline gives CDR1 MNHEY, CDR2 SVGAGI. This chain's CDR3 is CASSYPNDRTYTF. Here the CDR3 DNA reads TGTGCCAGCAGTTACCCCAATGACAGGACCTACACCTTC.

Ten or more counts support this clonotype. CDR3 coding DNA: TGTGCCAGCAGTTTGGGGGGTATGGACACTGAAGCTTTCTTT. Amino acid sequence: CASSLGGMDTEAFF. The chain couples TRBV27 to TRBJ1-1; D is perhaps TRBD1 (5 bases). CDR1 and CDR2 from the germline V gene are MNHEY and SMNVEV (reference sequence). Trimming pared 3 bases from V and 3 bases from J, leaving 11 bases between. CDR3 length equals 14 residues.